The 30 T cell receptor beta chains below all came from one sample that was sequenced in a study of T cell repertoires in cytomegalovirus infection. These TCRs' antigens remain unknown. In TCRdb, the reads were re-called with MiXCR into one record per CDR3 protein. The sample shows 750,000 to 950,000 distinct CDR3 sequences, about 27% of them seen only once. The specimen was cultured CD8+ T cells from PBMCs, collected from culture after CMV antigen stimulation. These receptors were obtained from a human donor in good health (CMV status not recorded). Some clones in this sample may be carry-over from other donors' samples.

The V call is TRBV6-1, the J call TRBJ2-4, with 8 bases aligning to TRBD2. V was clipped by 11 bases and J by 1 base; unmatched bases: 13. CDR3 size: 16 residues. Germline lookup yields CDR1 MNHNS and CDR2 SASEGT. The CDR3 sequence is CAGGTSHFAAKNIQYF. CDR3 DNA sequence: TGTGCCGGGGGGACTAGTCACTTCGCGGCCAAAAACATTCAGTACTTC.

J is TRBJ2-1 and V is TRBV12-3 or TRBV12-4, with D possibly being TRBD1 (5 bases). Trimming removed 5 bases from V and 9 bases from J, with 14 bases in between. CDR3 size: 13 residues. CDR3 sequence: CASSPRDPREQFF. The CDR3 DNA is TGTGCCAGCAGTCCCAGGGATCCTCGTGAGCAGTTCTTC.

The rearrangement links TRBV4-1 to TRBJ1-2, with 7 bases lining up with TRBD1. Trimming at V came to 3 bases and at J to 6 bases, leaving 7 bases not matched to a gene. Germline V gene sequence: CDR1 MGHRA, CDR2 YSYEKL. This CDR3 contains 14 residues. The CDR3 region has the DNA TGCGCCAGCAGCCACCAACAGGGGTACGATGGCTACACCTTC. Amino acid sequence: CASSHQQGYDGYTF.

J is TRBJ2-3 and V is TRBV29-1; no definite D call. Germline V gene sequence: CDR1 SQVTM, CDR2 ANQGSEA. The CDR3 has 13 residues. V lost 1 base and J lost 2, with 7 bases in between. The CDR3 DNA reads TGCAGCGTTGAAGGGTCTTCCACAGATACGCAGTATTTT. Translating it yields CSVEGSSTDTQYF.

This clonotype was found a few times. This rearrangement joins TRBV5-6 to TRBJ1-5, with a tentative D call TRBD1 (5 bases). CDR1 is SGHDT and CDR2 is YYEEEE in the germline V gene. This CDR3 comprises 16 residues. Trimming shortened V by 4 bases and J by 5 bases, and 19 bases separated the two germline ends. CDR3 nucleotides: TGTGCCAGCAGCCCCTCGCCGGGGGGTATGGATCAGCCCCAGCATTTT. This translates into CASSPSPGGMDQPQHF.

This clonotype appeared many times. This rearrangement joins TRBV6-2 or TRBV6-3 to TRBJ2-1; no reliable D call. This CDR3 is built from 11 residues. Trimming removed 0 bases from V and 10 bases from J, with 4 bases in between. Germline CDR1 reads MNHEY; CDR2 reads SVGEGT. CDR3 protein: CASSYSREQFF. The CDR3 DNA follows: TGTGCCAGCAGTTACTCCCGAGAGCAGTTCTTC.

The rearrangement joins TRBV20-1 to TRBJ2-2; D is uncertain. V shed 7 bases and J shed 2 bases, with 17 bases lying between them. The CDR3 covers 15 residues. Germline V gene sequence: CDR1 DFQATT, CDR2 SNEGSKA (reference sequence). The CDR3 sequence is CSVPLGPTNTGELFF. The CDR3 nucleotides read TGCAGTGTCCCCCTCGGCCCTACCAACACCGGGGAGCTGTTTTTT.

The CDR3 coding sequence is TGCAGTGGGATATTTGTAGAGACCCAGTACTTC. Translating it yields CSGIFVETQYF. The rearrangement joins TRBV20-1 to TRBJ2-5; no clear D. The germline V gene encodes CDR1 DFQATT and CDR2 SNEGSKA (reference sequence). The CDR3 consists of 11 residues. The V gene lost 7 bases and the J gene lost 4 bases, with 10 bases spanning the gap.

This clonotype was seen a handful of times. The rearrangement joins TRBV7-9 to TRBJ1-2; D gene uncertain. V lost 2 bases and J lost 8, with 3 bases in between. CDR3 length equals 10 residues. The V gene's germline CDR1 is SEHNR and CDR2 FQNEAQ (reference sequence). The CDR3 spells CASSLSGYTF. The CDR3 coding sequence is TGTGCCAGCAGCTTATCGGGCTACACCTTC.

The V call is TRBV7-8, the J call TRBJ2-2; maybe TRBD2 (6 bases). Germline loops: CDR1 SGHVS, CDR2 FQNEAQ. This CDR3 contains 16 residues. Trimming pared 6 bases from V and 4 bases from J, leaving 18 bases between. The CDR3 region is CASSHAGPPGTGELFF. The CDR3 nucleotides read TGTGCCAGCAGTCATGCGGGACCTCCGGGCACCGGGGAGCTGTTTTTT. The entire variable domain, with the rest obtained from reference TRBV7-8 and TRBJ2-2, is as follows: GAGVSQSPRYKVAKRGQDVALRCDPISGHVSLFWYQQALGQGPEFLTYFQNEAQLDKSGLPSDRFFAERPEGSVSTLKIQRTQQEDSAVYLCASSHAGPPGTGELFFGEGSRLTVL.

This chain uses TRBV6-6 with TRBJ2-3; D may match TRBD1 or TRBD2 (6 bases each). V was clipped by 7 bases and J by 5 bases, with 16 bases between them. CDR3 length: 14 amino acids. Per the germline V gene, CDR1 is MNHNY and CDR2 is SVGAGI (reference sequence). For the CDR3, the DNA is TGTGCCAGCATTAATGGGGGGCGAAAAGATACGCAGTATTTT. Its translation: CASINGGRKDTQYF.

This chain connects TRBV20-1 to TRBJ1-5, with a possible D match to TRBD1 (5 bases). CDR1 and CDR2 (germline): DFQATT, SNEGSKA (reference sequence). There are 18 residues in the CDR3. The V and J ends lost 0 bases and 5 bases respectively, with 23 bases between them. The CDR3 region is CSARDQVVFGGIYQPQHF. The CDR3, as DNA: TGCAGTGCTAGAGATCAAGTTGTTTTCGGGGGGATCTATCAGCCCCAGCATTTT.

The chain employs TRBV29-1 and TRBJ1-1; 7 bases match TRBD1. Germline CDR1 and CDR2: SQVTM and ANQGSEA. The ends lost 5 bases at V and 0 bases at J; junction bases unmatched: 3. The CDR3 loop spans 13 amino acids. The CDR3 sequence is CSVSGGMNTEAFF. As DNA, the CDR3 is TGCAGCGTTTCAGGGGGTATGAACACTGAAGCTTTCTTT.

This clonotype showed up many times. V is TRBV7-6 and J is TRBJ2-7; D tentatively reads TRBD1 or TRBD2 (5 bases each). From germline, CDR1 is SGHVS and CDR2 FNYEAQ. V lost 5 bases and J lost 3, with 11 bases in between. The length of the CDR3 is 13 residues. CDR3 coding DNA: TGTGCCAGCAGCGATGGGACGTACTACGAGCAGTACTTC. It is translated as CASSDGTYYEQYF.

This clonotype was counted many times. V gene TRBV6-6 combines with J gene TRBJ2-2; the D gene is possibly TRBD1 (6 bases). V was pared by 8 bases and J by 4 bases, with 20 bases between. The CDR3 runs 16 residues. The germline V gene encodes CDR1 MNHNY and CDR2 SVGAGI (reference sequence). The CDR3 bases are TGTGCCAGCCGGTCGACCAGGGGCAGCGGCACCGGGGAGCTGTTTTTT. Translation: CASRSTRGSGTGELFF.

This chain joins TRBV7-9 and TRBJ2-7; tentative D call: TRBD1 (5 bases). CDR3 length: 10 residues. Germline lookup yields CDR1 SEHNR and CDR2 FQNEAQ (reference sequence). As DNA, the CDR3 is TGTGCCAGCAGCTATCGAATGACAGCAGTC. It specifies CASSYRMTAV.

This clonotype was recorded at least ten times. The chain uses TRBV12-3 or TRBV12-4 and TRBJ1-1, with D unclear. The CDR3 spans 14 residues. Trimming removed 6 bases at V and 6 bases at J, with 17 bases between. Written as DNA, the CDR3 is TGTGCCAGCAGGGACGGGCGAGAAGGTCCTGAAGCTTTCTTT. It translates to CASRDGREGPEAFF.

The chain recombines TRBV11-2 with TRBJ1-1; possibly TRBD1 for D (6 bases). Germline lookup yields CDR1 SGHAT and CDR2 FQNNGV. The CDR3 covers 12 residues. V lost 5 bases, J lost 7 bases, and 11 bases lay in between. The CDR3 reads CASSTGTFEAFF. CDR3 sequence (DNA): TGTGCCAGCAGCACAGGGACATTTGAAGCTTTCTTT.

This clonotype appeared many times. The V gene is TRBV7-9, the J gene TRBJ2-7; 7 nucleotides match TRBD1. The CDR3 extends over 14 amino acids. V was clipped by 3 bases and J by 2 bases; unmatched bases: 4. Per germline, CDR1 SEHNR and CDR2 FQNEAQ (reference sequence). The DNA for the CDR3 is TGTGCCAGCAGCTTCCGGGACAGCCCCTACGAGCAGTACTTC. Its protein is CASSFRDSPYEQYF.

The rearrangement joins TRBV7-9 to TRBJ2-5; TRBD2 might be the D (5 bases). The CDR3 contains 14 residues. The V end was cut by 1 base, the J end by 7 bases, with 13 bases between. Germline V gene sequence: CDR1 SEHNR, CDR2 FQNEAQ (reference sequence). The CDR3 bases are TGTGCCAGCAGCTTAGTGGTGGGAGAGGGGACCCAGTACTTC. It codes for CASSLVVGEGTQYF.

This clonotype was seen ten or more times. The rearrangement links TRBV7-8 to TRBJ2-5; D call uncertain. This CDR3 comprises 14 residues. V lost 4 bases, J lost 0 bases, and 9 bases lay in between. From germline, CDR1 is SGHVS and CDR2 FQNEAQ. The CDR3 nucleotides are TGTGCCAGCAGCTCTCGCAGCAACCAAGAGACCCAGTACTTC. It specifies CASSSRSNQETQYF.

This clonotype turned up a few times. The chain carries TRBV29-1 and TRBJ1-2; D is ambiguous. Trimming shortened V by 2 bases and J by 6 bases, and 13 bases separated the two germline ends. The CDR3 runs 13 residues. Germline V gene data show CDR1 as SQVTM and CDR2 as ANQGSEA. The CDR3 loop reads CSVERVGAHGYTF. For the CDR3, the DNA is TGCAGCGTTGAACGGGTTGGAGCCCATGGCTACACCTTC.

This clonotype was recorded a few times. The chain joins TRBV6-1 to TRBJ1-1; TRBD1 might be the D (6 bases). Trimming removed 2 bases from V and 2 bases from J, with 12 bases in between. Germline V gene lookup returns CDR1 MNHNS and CDR2 SASEGT. The CDR3 has 15 amino acids. CDR3 in amino acids: CASSEWGGGNTEAFF. CDR3 nucleotides: TGTGCCAGCAGTGAATGGGGAGGGGGAAACACTGAAGCTTTCTTT.

This clonotype was detected ten times or more. J is TRBJ2-4 and V is TRBV6-2 or TRBV6-3; unclear D gene. V lost 2 bases, J lost 6 bases, and 11 bases lay in between. In germline, CDR1 is MNHEY, CDR2 SVGEGT. The CDR3 is made up of 14 amino acids. The CDR3 here is CASSYGGVGNIQYF. The CDR3 DNA is TGTGCCAGCAGTTACGGTGGGGTAGGAAACATTCAGTACTTC.

The rearrangement uses TRBV14 and TRBJ1-4; D gene uncertain. Germline assignment: CDR1 SGHDN and CDR2 FVKESK. With 5 bases removed from V and 5 bases from J, the gap between germline ends came to 12 bases. The CDR3 consists of 14 residues. The CDR3 coding sequence is TGTGCCAGCAGCGCACACGATGAAAATGAAAAACTGTTTTTT. Its protein product is CASSAHDENEKLFF.

This clonotype has more than one count but fewer than ten. The V call is TRBV6-2 or TRBV6-3, the J call TRBJ2-2; TRBD2 matches at 12 bases. V lost 7 bases, J lost 1 base, and 4 bases stayed unmatched. The germline gives CDR1 MNHEY, CDR2 SVGEGT. The CDR3 is made up of 16 amino acids. CDR3 region: CASTGLAGMNTGELFF. CDR3 coding DNA: TGTGCCAGCACCGGACTAGCGGGGATGAACACCGGGGAGCTGTTTTTT.

The chain employs TRBV27 and TRBJ2-2; weak D call: TRBD2 (6 bases). The germline V gene encodes CDR1 MNHEY and CDR2 SMNVEV (reference sequence). The CDR3 contains 15 residues. V dropped 3 bases and J dropped 0 bases, with 8 bases sitting between them. The CDR3 DNA sequence: TGTGCCAGCAGTTTTGGGGGGTCGAACACCGGGGAGCTGTTTTTT. Its protein is CASSFGGSNTGELFF.

This clonotype was seen a handful of times. The genes are TRBV7-6 and TRBJ2-1, with TRBD1 as a possible D gene (6 bases). Germline CDR1 and CDR2: SGHVS and FNYEAQ. The CDR3 is 18 amino acids. The V end lost 3 bases, the J end lost 0 bases, and 18 bases lay between the germline ends. This CDR3 is CASSLAGGQSSSYNEQFF. In DNA form, the CDR3 reads TGTGCCAGCAGCTTGGCCGGAGGACAGTCCAGCTCCTACAATGAGCAGTTCTTC.

This clonotype was observed many times. This chain joins TRBV7-9 and TRBJ2-5, with D hard to call. V gave up 6 bases and J gave up 2 bases, with 16 bases separating them. CDR3 size: 15 residues. Per the germline V gene, CDR1 is SEHNR and CDR2 is FQNEAQ (reference sequence). In nucleotides, the CDR3 is TGTGCCAGCAGTTACAGAAACAGAATACAAGAGACCCAGTACTTC. It encodes CASSYRNRIQETQYF. Full variable domain (missing parts from reference TRBV7-9 and TRBJ2-5): DTGVSQNPRHKITKRGQNVTFRCDPISEHNRLYWYRQTLGQGPEFLTYFQNEAQLEKSRLLSDRFSAERPKGSFSTLEIQRTEQGDSAMYLCASSYRNRIQETQYFGPGTRLLVL.

This clonotype appeared many times. The chain uses TRBV7-9 and TRBJ2-5; 9 nucleotides align to TRBD2. The length of the CDR3 is 15 residues. Germline V CDR1 and CDR2: SEHNR, FQNEAQ (reference sequence). V shed 5 bases and J 2 bases; nucleotides not matched to a gene: 6. The CDR3 DNA reads as TGTGCCAGCAGCCCTCCGCTAGCGGGGCAAGAGACCCAGTACTTC. As protein: CASSPPLAGQETQYF.